This entry lists 19 T cell receptor beta chains sequenced from one sample in a study of T cell repertoires in cytomegalovirus infection. TCRdb reprocessed the reads with MiXCR, giving one entry per CDR3 protein. The data show approximately 910,000 distinct CDR3 sequences, with 31% seen just once and 13% held by the top ten. These receptors have no identified antigens. Sequenced here: cultured CD8+ T cells from PBMCs, sampled from culture after CMV antigen stimulation. The receptors derive from a human donor in good health (CMV status not recorded). Some clones in this sample may be carry-over from other donors' samples.

In its sample, this clonotype was seen many times. V usage is TRBV7-9 and J usage is TRBJ1-2, with D tentatively TRBD1 (6 bases). Trimming stripped 5 bases from V and 7 bases from J, with 26 bases between. The germline V gene encodes CDR1 SEHNR and CDR2 FQNEAQ (reference sequence). CDR3 length: 17 residues. The CDR3 DNA reads as TGTGCCAGCAGCCCAGCCCCAACTCGGACAGCCTTGGGTGGCTACACCTTC. It yields the protein CASSPAPTRTALGGYTF.

The genes are TRBV7-9 and TRBJ1-2; the match to TRBD1 covers 11 bases. The CDR3 contains 17 residues. Per the germline V gene, CDR1 is SEHNR and CDR2 is FQNEAQ (reference sequence). After removal of 6 bases from V and 6 bases from J, the junction contained 15 bases not matched to a gene. The CDR3 reads CASRPDSGTGGWNGYTF. The DNA of the CDR3 is TGTGCCAGCAGACCAGATTCCGGGACAGGGGGATGGAATGGCTACACCTTC.

There are a few counts of this clonotype. This chain joins TRBV7-9 and TRBJ2-7, with 9 bases identical to TRBD2. The length of the CDR3 is 14 residues. Germline assignment: CDR1 SEHNR and CDR2 FQNEAQ (reference sequence). Trimming removed 5 bases from V and 6 bases from J; junction bases left unmatched: 8. The CDR3 nucleotides read TGTGCCAGCAGCCCCCCGACTAGCGGAGGCGAGCAGTACGTC. Amino acid sequence: CASSPPTSGGEQYV.

This clonotype was observed a few times. This rearrangement joins TRBV7-6 to TRBJ2-1; possible D gene TRBD1, 5 bases. This CDR3 contains 17 residues. Trimming cost V 0 bases and J 9 bases, with 21 bases left between them. In germline, CDR1 is SGHVS, CDR2 FNYEAQ. CDR3 coding DNA: TGTGCCAGCAGCTTAGCGATAGGGGCACCGCCAATTGGTGAGCAGTTCTTC. It is translated as CASSLAIGAPPIGEQFF.

This clonotype has more than one count but fewer than ten. J is TRBJ2-5 and V is TRBV4-1; TRBD2 aligns across 10 bases. The CDR3 is 17 residues long. The germline CDR1 and CDR2 sequences are MGHRA and YSYEKL. The V segment lost 0 bases and the J segment 5 bases; nucleotides outside the gene matches: 9. The CDR3 loop is CASSQDVASGGSETQYF. The CDR3 nucleotides read TGCGCCAGCAGCCAAGATGTGGCTAGCGGGGGTTCGGAGACCCAGTACTTC.

This clonotype has a handful of counts. At one end the junction does not follow the germline gene, possibly because of a read error. The J gene is TRBJ1-1, the V gene TRBV6-2 or TRBV6-3; D is undetermined. CDR1 and CDR2 from the germline V gene are MNHEY and SVGEGT. The CDR3 totals 13 residues. The CDR3 reads CATSEGIGTEAFF. DNA of the CDR3: TGTGCCACCAGTGAGGGAATCGGCACTGAAGCTTTCTTT.

This clonotype came up a few times. The J gene is TRBJ1-1, the V gene TRBV9; D ambiguous. Trimming stripped 1 base from V and 4 bases from J, with 8 bases between. Germline CDR1 and CDR2: SGDLS and YYNGEE. CDR3 length: 13 amino acids. The CDR3 sequence: CASSVSKGTEAFF. The CDR3 DNA follows: TGTGCCAGCAGCGTATCTAAGGGCACTGAAGCTTTCTTT.

This clonotype was picked up many times. The rearrangement links TRBV7-8 to TRBJ2-2, with 7 nucleotides matching TRBD1. The CDR3 runs to 15 residues. CDR1 is SGHVS, CDR2 FQNEAQ, per germline. The V gene end was trimmed by 5 bases and the J gene end by 0 bases; junction bases not matched to a gene: 3. The CDR3 DNA is TGTGCCAGCAGCGTGACAGGGCCGAACACCGGGGAGCTGTTTTTT. Translation: CASSVTGPNTGELFF.

There are many counts of this clonotype. The germline gene is not matched at one end of the junction; a read error may be the cause. The chain carries TRBV7-7 and TRBJ2-1, with 10 bases aligning to TRBD1. Germline CDR1 and CDR2: SSHAT and FNYEAQ (reference sequence). CDR3 length: 16 amino acids. This chain's CDR3 is CASSLADGTGVDEQFF. The CDR3 DNA reads TGTGCTAGCAGCTTAGCCGATGGGACAGGGGTCGATGAGCAGTTCTTC.

This clonotype showed up just a few times. The V and J genes are TRBV15 and TRBJ2-3; D may be TRBD2 (5 bases). Trimming stripped 8 bases from V and 2 bases from J, with 11 bases between. The CDR3 length is 13 residues. The germline gives CDR1 LNHNV, CDR2 YYDKDF (reference sequence). The DNA of the CDR3 is TGTGCCACCTTGAGGGTACCCACAGATACGCAGTATTTT. Protein: CATLRVPTDTQYF.

The table lists this clonotype with a few counts. The chain combines TRBV7-8 with TRBJ2-7, with 7 bases lining up with TRBD1. In germline, CDR1 is SGHVS, CDR2 FQNEAQ. The CDR3 totals 15 residues. V dropped 2 bases and J dropped 4; count of bases not matched to a gene: 8. The DNA for the CDR3 is TGTGCCAGCAGCTTATCCTCTCAGGGGGAATACGAGCAGTACTTC. Protein product: CASSLSSQGEYEQYF.

Of note for this clonotype: This may arise from a read error, as a much more abundant clone is one base away. The V and J genes are TRBV7-6 and TRBJ2-2, with 11 positions matching TRBD2. Germline CDR1 SGHVS, CDR2 FNYEAQ. The CDR3 is 18 residues long. The CDR3 sequence: CASSLAMGLAANTGELFF. CDR3 nucleotides: TGTGCTAGCAGCTTAGCCATGGGACTAGCGGCTAACACCGGGGAGCTGTTTTTT.

There are a few counts of this clonotype. This chain links TRBV28 with TRBJ2-6; unclear D gene. Trimming cost V 6 bases and J 4 bases, with 10 bases left between them. Germline-derived CDR1 and CDR2 are MDHEN and SYDVKM. The CDR3 has 14 residues. The CDR3 coding sequence is TGTGCCAGCAGCCCACAGAGAGGGGCCAACGTCCTGACTTTC. It encodes CASSPQRGANVLTF.

Only a few counts were recorded for this clonotype. The chain links TRBV4-2 to TRBJ1-1, with D perhaps TRBD1 (6 bases). This CDR3 is 16 amino acids long. Germline CDR1 and CDR2: LGHNA and YNFKEQ. Trimming removed 0 bases at V and 4 bases at J, with 15 bases between. The CDR3 region is CASSQDGWGASTEAFF. The DNA of the CDR3 is TGTGCCAGCAGCCAAGATGGGTGGGGGGCGAGCACTGAAGCTTTCTTT.

This clonotype was detected a few times. The chain employs TRBV7-3 and TRBJ1-1; 7 nucleotides match TRBD1. Trimming cost V 3 bases and J 1 base; bases outside gene matches: 8. CDR1 is SGHTA, CDR2 FQGTGA, per germline. The CDR3 has 16 amino acids. The CDR3 nucleotides read TGTGCCAGCAGCTTCCGGGGGGACAGAGCGAACACTGAAGCTTTCTTT. This encodes CASSFRGDRANTEAFF. Looking up the rest from reference TRBV7-3 and TRBJ1-1 gives the full variable domain: GAGVSQTPSNKVTEKGKYVELRCDPISGHTALYWYRQSLGQGPEFLIYFQGTGAADDSGLPNDRFFAVRPEGSVSTLKIQRTERGDSAVYLCASSFRGDRANTEAFFGQGTRLTVV.

This clonotype was seen at least ten times. The chain joins TRBV7-8 to TRBJ1-1, with 7 bases that match TRBD1. This CDR3 is 14 amino acids long. CDR1 and CDR2 (germline): SGHVS, FQNEAQ. Trimming at V came to 5 bases and at J to 4 bases, leaving 7 bases not matched to a gene. The CDR3 nucleotides read TGTGCCAGCAGCGAAGACAGGGCGGCCACTGAAGCTTTCTTT. This gives the protein CASSEDRAATEAFF.

V is TRBV6-2 or TRBV6-3 and J is TRBJ2-5; D is possibly TRBD1 or TRBD2 (6 bases each). Deletions cut 10 bases from V and 1 base from J, with 13 bases between. Per the germline V gene, CDR1 is MNHEY and CDR2 is SVGEGT. This CDR3 has 13 residues. The CDR3 DNA follows: TGTGCCATCTCTAAGGGGGGCCAAGAGACCCAGTACTTC. As protein: CAISKGGQETQYF.

This clonotype has a handful of counts. The V call is TRBV7-6, the J call TRBJ2-5; tentative D call: TRBD1 (6 bases). V was trimmed by 2 bases and J by 9 bases, leaving 16 bases between them. This CDR3 has 14 amino acids. Germline V gives CDR1 SGHVS, CDR2 FNYEAQ. DNA for the CDR3: TGTGCCAGCAGCTTAACCGGGACCCCAGGGGCCCAGTACTTC. It encodes CASSLTGTPGAQYF. Looking up the rest from reference TRBV7-6 and TRBJ2-5 gives the full variable domain: GAGVSQSPRYKVTKRGQDVALRCDPISGHVSLYWYRQALGQGPEFLTYFNYEAQQDKSGLPNDRFSAERPEGSISTLTIQRTEQRDSAMYRCASSLTGTPGAQYFGPGTRLLVL.

This clonotype occurred a few times. The rearrangement uses TRBV4-1 and TRBJ2-6; 7 nucleotides line up with TRBD1. This CDR3 is 15 amino acids long. Germline V gene lookup returns CDR1 MGHRA and CDR2 YSYEKL. Trimming took 3 bases from V and 4 from J; bases not matched to a gene: 3. In DNA, the CDR3 is TGCGCCAGCAGCCAGACAGGGACGGGGGCCAACGTCCTGACTTTC. It codes for CASSQTGTGANVLTF.